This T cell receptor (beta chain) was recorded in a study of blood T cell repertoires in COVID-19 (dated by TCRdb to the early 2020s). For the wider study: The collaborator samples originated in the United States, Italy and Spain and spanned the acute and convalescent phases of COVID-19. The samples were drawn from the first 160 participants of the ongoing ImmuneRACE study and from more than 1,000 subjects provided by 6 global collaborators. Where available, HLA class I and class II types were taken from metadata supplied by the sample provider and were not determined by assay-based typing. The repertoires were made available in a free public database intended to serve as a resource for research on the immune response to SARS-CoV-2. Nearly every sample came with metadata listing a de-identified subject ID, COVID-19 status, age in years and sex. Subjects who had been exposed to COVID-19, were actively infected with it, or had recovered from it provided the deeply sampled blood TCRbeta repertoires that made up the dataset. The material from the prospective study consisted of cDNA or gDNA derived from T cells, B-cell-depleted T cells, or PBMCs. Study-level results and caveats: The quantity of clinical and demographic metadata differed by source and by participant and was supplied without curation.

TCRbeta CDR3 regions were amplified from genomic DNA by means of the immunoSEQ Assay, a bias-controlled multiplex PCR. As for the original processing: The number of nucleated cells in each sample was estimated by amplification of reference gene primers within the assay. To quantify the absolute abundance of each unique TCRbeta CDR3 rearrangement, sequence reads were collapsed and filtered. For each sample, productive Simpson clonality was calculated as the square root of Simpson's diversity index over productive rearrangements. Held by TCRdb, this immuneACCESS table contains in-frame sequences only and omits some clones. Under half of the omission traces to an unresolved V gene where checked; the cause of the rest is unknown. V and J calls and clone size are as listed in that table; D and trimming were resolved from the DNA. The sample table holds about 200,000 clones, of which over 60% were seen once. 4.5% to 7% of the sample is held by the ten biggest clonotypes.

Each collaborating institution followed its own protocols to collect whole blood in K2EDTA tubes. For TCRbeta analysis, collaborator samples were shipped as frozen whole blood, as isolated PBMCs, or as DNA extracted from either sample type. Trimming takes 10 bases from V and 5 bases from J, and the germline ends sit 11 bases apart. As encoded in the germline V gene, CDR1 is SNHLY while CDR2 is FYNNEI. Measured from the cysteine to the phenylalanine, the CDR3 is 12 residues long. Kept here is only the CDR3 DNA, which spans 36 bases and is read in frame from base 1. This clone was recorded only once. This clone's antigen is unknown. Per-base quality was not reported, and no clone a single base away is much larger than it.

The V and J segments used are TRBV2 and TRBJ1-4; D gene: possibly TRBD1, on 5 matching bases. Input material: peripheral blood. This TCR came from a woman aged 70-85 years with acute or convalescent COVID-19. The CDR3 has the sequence CATGGGNEKLFF. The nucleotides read TGTGCCACCGGGGGAGGGAATGAAAAACTGTTTTTT.